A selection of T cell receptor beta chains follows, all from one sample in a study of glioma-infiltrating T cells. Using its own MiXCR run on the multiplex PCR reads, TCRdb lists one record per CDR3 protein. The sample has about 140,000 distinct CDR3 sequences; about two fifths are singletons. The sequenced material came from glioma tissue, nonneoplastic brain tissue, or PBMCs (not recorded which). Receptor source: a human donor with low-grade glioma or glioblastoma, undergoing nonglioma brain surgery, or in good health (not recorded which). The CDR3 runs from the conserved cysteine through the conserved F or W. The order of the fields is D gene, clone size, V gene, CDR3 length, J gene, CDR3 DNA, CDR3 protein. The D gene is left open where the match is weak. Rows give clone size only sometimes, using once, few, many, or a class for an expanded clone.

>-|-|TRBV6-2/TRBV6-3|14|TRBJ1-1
TGTGCCAGCAGTTACACTGGGACACCCACTGAAGCTTTCTTT
CASSYTGTPTEAFF
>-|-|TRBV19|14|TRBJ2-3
TGTGCCAGTAGAGGCTCGGGGACCACAGATACGCAGTATTTT
CASRGSGTTDTQYF
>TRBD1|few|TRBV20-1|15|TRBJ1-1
TGCAGTGCTCAGACCCCCGGGACAGGGGACACTGAAGCTTTCTTT
CSAQTPGTGDTEAFF
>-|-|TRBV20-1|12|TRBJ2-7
TGCAGTGCCTCGGACCAACCCTACGAGCAGTACTTC
CSASDQPYEQYF
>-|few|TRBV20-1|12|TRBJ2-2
TGCAGTGCCCGTAGTTCAACCGGGGAGCTGTTTTTT
CSARSSTGELFF
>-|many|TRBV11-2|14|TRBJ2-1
TGTGCCAGCAGCTTTAGGGGGACTTACAATGAGCAGTTCTTC
CASSFRGTYNEQFF
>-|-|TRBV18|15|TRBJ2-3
TGTGCCAGCTCACCAGAAGCGAGTAGCACAGATACGCAGTATTTT
CASSPEASSTDTQYF
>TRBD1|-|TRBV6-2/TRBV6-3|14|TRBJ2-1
TGTGCCAGCAGTTACCGGGACAGGGGAGATGAGCAGTTCTTC
CASSYRDRGDEQFF
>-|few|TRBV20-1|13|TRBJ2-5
TGCAGTGCTGGGATGGAGAACCAAGAGACCCAGTACTTC
CSAGMENQETQYF
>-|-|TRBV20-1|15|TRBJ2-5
TGCAGTGCTAGGGTCCTAGCTTTAGGTGGAGAGACCCAGTACTTC
CSARVLALGGETQYF
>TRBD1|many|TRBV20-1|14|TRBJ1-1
TGCAGTGCTAGTAACAGGGGGCTCGACACTGAAGCTTTCTTT
CSASNRGLDTEAFF
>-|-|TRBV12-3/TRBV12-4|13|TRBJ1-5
TGTGCCAGCAGTCCACAGGGTTATCAGCCCCAGCATTTT
CASSPQGYQPQHF
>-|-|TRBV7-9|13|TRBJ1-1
TGTGCCAGCAGCTTAAGATTGAACTCTGAAGCTTTCTTT
CASSLRLNSEAFF
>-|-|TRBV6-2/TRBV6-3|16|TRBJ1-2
TGTGCCAGCGGTAACCCCCCCTCGGGCAGGGGCTATGGCTACACCTTC
CASGNPPSGRGYGYTF
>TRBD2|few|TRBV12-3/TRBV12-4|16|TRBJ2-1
TGTGCCAGCAGTCCTCGGGGGACTAGCGGGAAGAATGAGCAGTTCTTC
CASSPRGTSGKNEQFF
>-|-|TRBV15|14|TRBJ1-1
TGTGCCACCAGCCCGCGGGGACTGAACACTGAAGCTTTCTTT
CATSPRGLNTEAFF
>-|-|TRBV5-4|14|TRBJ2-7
TGTGCCAGCGGTCCCTCGACCGACACCTACGAGAAGTACTTC
CASGPSTDTYEKYF
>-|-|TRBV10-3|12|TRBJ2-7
TGTGCCATCAGTGAGTCGGCCTACGAGCAGTACTTC
CAISESAYEQYF
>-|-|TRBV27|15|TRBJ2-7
TGTGCCAGCAGCTTAGCCCTAGCCAATACTTACGAGCAGTACTTC
CASSLALANTYEQYF
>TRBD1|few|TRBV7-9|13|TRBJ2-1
TGTGCCAGCAGCTCCGACAGGGGTAATGAGCAGTTCTTC
CASSSDRGNEQFF
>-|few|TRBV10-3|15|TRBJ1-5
TGTGCCATCAGTGAAGCGGGAAATAGCAATCAGCCCCAGCATTTT
CAISEAGNSNQPQHF
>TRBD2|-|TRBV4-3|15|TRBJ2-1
TGCGCCAGCAGCCATCTTGGACTAGCGGAAGATGAGCAGTTCTTC
CASSHLGLAEDEQFF
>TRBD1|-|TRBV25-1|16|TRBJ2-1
TGTGCCAGCAGTGGAACCGGGACAGGGCTCTACAATGAGCAGTTCTTC
CASSGTGTGLYNEQFF
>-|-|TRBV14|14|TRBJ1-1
TGTGCCAGCAGCCGCACCCCGGGAGTCACTGAAGCTTTCTTT
CASSRTPGVTEAFF
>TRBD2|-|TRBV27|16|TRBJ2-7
TGTGCCAGCAGTCCGGGACTAGCGGGGGGTTCCTACGAGCAGTACTTC
CASSPGLAGGSYEQYF
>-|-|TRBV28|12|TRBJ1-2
TGTGCCAGCAGTTTGGTGGGGGGCGACTACACCTTC
CASSLVGGDYTF
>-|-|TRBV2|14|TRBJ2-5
TGTGCCAGCAGTGGAAGTGTGGGCCAAGAGACCCAGTACTTC
CASSGSVGQETQYF
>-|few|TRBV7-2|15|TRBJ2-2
TGTGCCAGCAGCTTAGCAGCCGTGAACACCGGGGAGCTGTTTTTT
CASSLAAVNTGELFF
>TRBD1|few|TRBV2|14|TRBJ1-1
TGTGCCAGCACGGGGAGGACAGGAAACACTGAAGCTTTCTTT
CASTGRTGNTEAFF
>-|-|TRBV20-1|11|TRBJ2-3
TGCAGTGCCTTCTCGGGGGAGCCGCAGTATTTT
CSAFSGEPQYF
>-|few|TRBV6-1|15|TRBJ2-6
TGTGCCAGCAAAGTTGGGACTTGGCGGGCCAACGTCCTGACTTTC
CASKVGTWRANVLTF
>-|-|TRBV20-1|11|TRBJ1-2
TGCAGTGCGTCAGGACTCGAAGGCTACACCTTC
CSASGLEGYTF
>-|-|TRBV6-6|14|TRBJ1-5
TGTGCCAGCAGTTACCTCCCCGGGTCTCAGCCCCAGCATTTT
CASSYLPGSQPQHF
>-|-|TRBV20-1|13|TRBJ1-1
TGCAGTGCTAGAACCGACATTTACACTGAAGCTTTCTTT
CSARTDIYTEAFF
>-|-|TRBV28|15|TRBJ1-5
TGTGCCATCAGTGAGAGGGCAGGGGCCAATCAGCCCCAGCATTTT
CAISERAGANQPQHF
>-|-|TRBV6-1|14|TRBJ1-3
TGTGCCAGCAGCGCACGCGGATCTGGAAACACCATATATTTT
CASSARGSGNTIYF
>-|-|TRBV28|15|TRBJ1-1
TGTGCCAGCCGACCGGGAGGCCGTGGGAACACTGAAGCTTTCTTT
CASRPGGRGNTEAFF
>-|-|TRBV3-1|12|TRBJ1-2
TGTGCCAGCAGCCAACAGGGTGGCGGCTACACCTTC
CASSQQGGGYTF
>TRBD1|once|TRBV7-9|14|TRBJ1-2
TGCGCCAGCAGCTTGACAGGGGGCGGCTATGGCTACACCTTC
CASSLTGGGYGYTF
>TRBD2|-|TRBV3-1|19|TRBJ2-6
TGTGCCAGCAGCCATTCGATAACTAGCGGGAGCCCTGGGGCCAACGTCCTGACTTTC
CASSHSITSGSPGANVLTF
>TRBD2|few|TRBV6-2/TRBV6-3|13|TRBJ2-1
TGTGCCAGCAGGGCGGGAGGACCCAATGAGCAGTTCTTC
CASRAGGPNEQFF
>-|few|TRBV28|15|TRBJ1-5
TGTGCCAGCACCCTACTGGGGTATGGCAATCAGCCCCAGCATTTT
CASTLLGYGNQPQHF
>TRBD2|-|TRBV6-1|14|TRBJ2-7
TGTGCCAGCAGGGGGACTAGCGGGATCAACGAGCAGTACTTC
CASRGTSGINEQYF
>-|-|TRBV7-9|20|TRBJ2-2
TGTGCCAGCAGCTTATCAAGAGAGCGCCACTGGACACCGAACACCGGGGAGCTGTTTTTT
CASSLSRERHWTPNTGELFF
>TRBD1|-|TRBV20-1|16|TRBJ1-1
TGCAGTGCTAGACCCTCCCCGACAGGGATGAACACTGAAGCTTTCTTT
CSARPSPTGMNTEAFF
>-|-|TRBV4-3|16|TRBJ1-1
TGCGCCAGCAGCCTTTTTCCTACAGGAACTAACACTGAAGCTTTCTTT
CASSLFPTGTNTEAFF
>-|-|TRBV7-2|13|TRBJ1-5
TGTGCCAGCAGCTTTACGGCAAATCAGCCCCATCATTTT
CASSFTANQPHHF
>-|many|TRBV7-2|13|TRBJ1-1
TGTGCCAGCAGCCAACAGCGCCTCACTGAAGCTTTCTTT
CASSQQRLTEAFF
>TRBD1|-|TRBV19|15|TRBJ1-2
TGTGCCATTAGTATGGCCTCAGGGGGAAAGAGTGGCTACACCTTC
CAISMASGGKSGYTF
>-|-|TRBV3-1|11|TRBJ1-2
TGTGCCGTACAGGGAGGCTATGGCTACACCTTC
CAVQGGYGYTF
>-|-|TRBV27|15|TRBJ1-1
TGTGCCAGCAGTTTTGGGGAACGCCGGAACACTGAAGCTTTCTTT
CASSFGERRNTEAFF
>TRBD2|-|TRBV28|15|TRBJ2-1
TGTGCCAGCAGTCCCGGGACTAGCTACTACAATGAGCAGTTCTTC
CASSPGTSYYNEQFF
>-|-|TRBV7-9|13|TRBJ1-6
TGTGCCAGCGGAGAATTTTATAATTCACCCCTCCACTTT
CASGEFYNSPLHF
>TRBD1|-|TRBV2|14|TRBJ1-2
TGTGCCAGCAGAGATGACAGGGCCTACTATGGCTACACCTTC
CASRDDRAYYGYTF